The following is a T cell receptor beta chain sequence with its context. This clone was recorded once. The antigen it recognizes is unknown. Per-base quality was not reported, and no clone a single base away is much larger than it. The sample belongs to a study of T cell responses to AZD1222 COVID-19 vaccine listed by TCRdb under 2021. Regarding the research as a whole: AZD1222 recipients whose second dose came at about 4 weeks and those whose second dose came at about 12 weeks were combined into one group, since spike-specific TCR depth and breadth did not differ between the two schedules. A total of about 230 trial participants underwent TCR sequencing, of whom 207 received two doses of AZD1222 and 26 received two doses of the MenACWY control vaccine. Trial participants were enrolled by age into 18-55, 56-69 and 70-plus year subgroups, with approximately 150, 28 and 58 TCR-sequenced participants respectively.

The CDR3 regions of human TCRbeta chains were subjected to immunosequencing. Turning to the authors' computational methods: Repertoire TCRs were checked for matches against a reference library of SARS-CoV-2-specific TCRs that had been generated using the MIRA antigen-specificity platform. Breadth was defined as the fraction of unique TCRs that were SARS-CoV-2-associated, and depth was defined as the fraction of total T cells that were SARS-CoV-2-associated. Using the MIRA data, each spike-specific TCR was mapped to the spike region that the TCR reacts to and placed in a CD4 or CD8 class. Log10-transformed breadth and depth values were compared by one-way ANOVA with Sidak's multiple comparisons tests. TCRdb limited this immuneACCESS table to in-frame rearrangements with V and J called. A share of clones is missing; checked studies link under half to unresolved V genes, and the rest is unexplained. For V, J and clone size, that table is used; D and trimming come from the DNA. The sample contains some 100,000 clones, 70% to 90% of them found a single time. The ten largest clonotypes hold approximately 19% of the sample.

V loses 3 bases, J loses 7 bases, and the germline ends lie 12 bases apart. The cysteine opens and the phenylalanine closes a CDR3 of 13 amino acids. The kept DNA is CDR3 alone, 39 bases in frame from the first base. The germline V gene (reference sequence) yields DFQATT for CDR1 and SNEGSKA for CDR2. Points the paper makes about the study in general: Participants were mostly white British and included more females than males, and it was suggested by the authors that clonal diversity may have been underestimated. In the small 56-69-year group, the increase in depth fell short of significance, most likely because of low power. Reportedly, close to half of the unique spike-specific TCRs recognized epitopes lying outside the regions that are mutated in the B.1.351 and B.1.1.7 variants. After two AZD1222 doses, spike-specific TCR breadth and depth were significantly higher than at day 0 and than in MenACWY recipients. Conclusions about previously exposed vaccinees were limited because only six AZD1222 recipients were SARS-CoV-2 seropositive at baseline. Because no day 14 peak-response samples were available, repertoires were characterized only after the peak T cell response. Vaccine-associated CD4 TCRs spanned the whole spike protein, with dominant responses in regions 160-218 and 743-854.

The time point label on this specimen signifies: baseline before first vaccination. Vaccinee samples came from UK trials COV001 and COV002, including a single-blind randomized controlled phase 2/3 trial of AZD1222 (ChAdOx1 nCoV-19) in healthy adults. For TCRbeta chain sequencing, PBMC samples were collected from trial participants at day 0 and at day 28 after the second dose. The receptor was derived from an adult in good health. Here the sequenced sample was peripheral blood, taken on day 0 of AZD1222 vaccination. The rearrangement joined TRBV20-1 to TRBJ2-2; matching of 5 bases hints at TRBD2 as the D gene. The encoded CDR3 is CSASSGSGGELFF. The sequenced DNA is TGCAGTGCTAGTTCCGGCAGCGGCGGGGAGCTGTTTTTT.